Listed below are T cell receptor beta chains from one sample, sequenced in a study of blood T cell repertoires in COVID-19. Data came from immunoSEQ multiplex PCR; TCRdb stores just in-frame clones and leaves some out. The table shows around 130,000 clones, with about 80% occurring only once. Sequencing used peripheral blood. These receptors were obtained from a human donor in a cohort sampled during active COVID-19. CDR3s include the opening cysteine and the closing phenylalanine or tryptophan. Fields, in order: D gene, V gene, J gene, clone size, CDR3 DNA, CDR3 protein. D genes are given only for firm matches. Size is stated for part of the rows, as once, few or many counts, or as a class when the clone is expanded.

d_gene: TRBD1
v_gene: TRBV30
j_gene: TRBJ1-4
abundance: .
CDR3nt: TGTGCCTGGAGCACCGGGACAGGGAATGAAAAACTGTTTTTT
CDR3aa: CAWSTGTGNEKLFF

d_gene: .
v_gene: TRBV7-9
j_gene: TRBJ1-1
abundance: once
CDR3nt: TGTGCCAGCAGCCGACAGATTACTATGAACACTGAAGCTTTCTTT
CDR3aa: CASSRQITMNTEAFF

d_gene: TRBD2
v_gene: TRBV2
j_gene: TRBJ2-5
abundance: .
CDR3nt: TGTGCCAGCAGGAAACTGCTAGCGGGGGGCGGGGAGACCCAGTACTTC
CDR3aa: CASRKLLAGGGETQYF

d_gene: .
v_gene: TRBV29-1
j_gene: TRBJ2-5
abundance: .
CDR3nt: TGCAGCGTTTGGCGGAACCAAGAGACCCAGTACTTC
CDR3aa: CSVWRNQETQYF

d_gene: .
v_gene: TRBV28
j_gene: TRBJ1-3
abundance: once
CDR3nt: TGTGCCACCGGTGGGGAGGCGTGGAGAAACACCATATATTTT
CDR3aa: CATGGEAWRNTIYF

d_gene: TRBD1
v_gene: TRBV12-5
j_gene: TRBJ2-7
abundance: .
CDR3nt: TGTGCTAGTGGCCGAGGGACAGGATTATACGAGCAGTACTTC
CDR3aa: CASGRGTGLYEQYF

d_gene: .
v_gene: TRBV6-5
j_gene: TRBJ2-5
abundance: few
CDR3nt: TGTGCCAGCAGTTCGGACAGAGAGACCCAGTACTTC
CDR3aa: CASSSDRETQYF

d_gene: .
v_gene: TRBV5-8
j_gene: TRBJ1-5
abundance: .
CDR3nt: TGTGCCAGCAGCGCGAGGGGGGGGCAGGGGAAAAATCAGCCCCAGCATTTT
CDR3aa: CASSARGGQGKNQPQHF

d_gene: .
v_gene: TRBV27
j_gene: TRBJ2-7
abundance: .
CDR3nt: TGTGCCAGCAGCTCGGGACAATCCTACGAGCAGTACTTC
CDR3aa: CASSSGQSYEQYF

d_gene: .
v_gene: TRBV5-1
j_gene: TRBJ2-7
abundance: .
CDR3nt: TGCGCCAGCAGCGCCAGGACAGTGCGCGAGCAGTACTTC
CDR3aa: CASSARTVREQYF

d_gene: TRBD2
v_gene: TRBV11-2
j_gene: TRBJ2-7
abundance: .
CDR3nt: TGTGCCAGCAGCTTCCCAGGACTAGCGGTAAGCTCCTACGAGCAGTACTTC
CDR3aa: CASSFPGLAVSSYEQYF

d_gene: .
v_gene: TRBV5-4
j_gene: TRBJ2-7
abundance: few
CDR3nt: TGTGCCAGCAGCTTGGGGCAGGGTTCCTACGAGCAGTACTTC
CDR3aa: CASSLGQGSYEQYF

d_gene: .
v_gene: TRBV4-1
j_gene: TRBJ1-2
abundance: .
CDR3nt: TGCGCCAGTCAGGCCGGCCAGGGGAAGGGCTACACCTTC
CDR3aa: CASQAGQGKGYTF

d_gene: TRBD2
v_gene: TRBV4-1
j_gene: TRBJ2-1
abundance: .
CDR3nt: TGCGCCAGCAGCCTTGCGGGGGGGCCGGGGGAGCAGTTCTTC
CDR3aa: CASSLAGGPGEQFF

d_gene: .
v_gene: TRBV4-2
j_gene: TRBJ2-6
abundance: few
CDR3nt: TGTGCCAGCAGCCAGCAGGCCGCCTCTGGGGCCAACGTCCTGACTTTC
CDR3aa: CASSQQAASGANVLTF

d_gene: .
v_gene: TRBV7-8
j_gene: TRBJ2-5
abundance: .
CDR3nt: TGTGCCAGCAGCTTAAAGGGGTTTGAGACCCAGTACTTC
CDR3aa: CASSLKGFETQYF

d_gene: .
v_gene: TRBV11-2
j_gene: TRBJ1-1
abundance: .
CDR3nt: TGTGCCAGCAGCTTAGGCAGGGCACGTGAAGCTTTCTTT
CDR3aa: CASSLGRAREAFF

d_gene: .
v_gene: TRBV3-1/TRBV3-2
j_gene: TRBJ2-3
abundance: .
CDR3nt: TGTGCCAGCAGCGGGACTGGTGGGACAGATACGCAGTATTTT
CDR3aa: CASSGTGGTDTQYF

d_gene: .
v_gene: TRBV5-1
j_gene: TRBJ2-5
abundance: .
CDR3nt: TGCGCCAGCAGCTTGGCTGAGGGGGACGGGGAGACCCAGTACTTC
CDR3aa: CASSLAEGDGETQYF

d_gene: .
v_gene: TRBV27
j_gene: TRBJ1-5
abundance: .
CDR3nt: TGTGCCAGCAGTTTGTTAAATCAGCCCCAGCATTTT
CDR3aa: CASSLLNQPQHF

d_gene: TRBD2
v_gene: TRBV11-1
j_gene: TRBJ2-5
abundance: once
CDR3nt: TGTGCCAGCAGCCTGCCGGAGCGGGGGGCCCAAGAGACCCAGTACTTC
CDR3aa: CASSLPERGAQETQYF

d_gene: TRBD1
v_gene: TRBV5-6
j_gene: TRBJ1-2
abundance: few
CDR3nt: TGTGCCAGCAGCCACGGGGACAGGGAGGGAGGCTACACCTTC
CDR3aa: CASSHGDREGGYTF

d_gene: TRBD1
v_gene: TRBV4-1
j_gene: TRBJ2-3
abundance: .
CDR3nt: TGCGCCAGCAGAGCCCAGGACAGGGCCACAGATACGCAGTATTTT
CDR3aa: CASRAQDRATDTQYF

d_gene: .
v_gene: TRBV18
j_gene: TRBJ2-7
abundance: few
CDR3nt: TGTGCCAGCTCACCATCTTCCTCTCGAGGGCCCTACGAGCAGTACTTC
CDR3aa: CASSPSSSRGPYEQYF

d_gene: TRBD1
v_gene: TRBV11-2
j_gene: TRBJ1-2
abundance: .
CDR3nt: TGTGCCAGCAGCTTAGGGGGGACAGGGGGCCATGGAAACTATGGCTACACCTTC
CDR3aa: CASSLGGTGGHGNYGYTF

d_gene: TRBD1
v_gene: TRBV11-3
j_gene: TRBJ2-2
abundance: .
CDR3nt: TGTGCCAGCTCTGGGACAGGGAGGGGGGAGCTGTTTTTT
CDR3aa: CASSGTGRGELFF

d_gene: .
v_gene: TRBV19
j_gene: TRBJ1-4
abundance: few
CDR3nt: TGTGCCAGTAGTCTTCGATCAGGGGCAACTAATGAAAAACTGTTTTTT
CDR3aa: CASSLRSGATNEKLFF

d_gene: .
v_gene: TRBV19
j_gene: TRBJ2-2
abundance: .
CDR3nt: TGTGCCAGTTTGGGCCCGGGGAGTACCGGGGAGCTGTTTTTT
CDR3aa: CASLGPGSTGELFF

d_gene: TRBD1
v_gene: TRBV9
j_gene: TRBJ1-6
abundance: .
CDR3nt: TGTGCCAGCAGCGTAGCTACAGGGGCCGGTTCACCCCTCCACTTT
CDR3aa: CASSVATGAGSPLHF

d_gene: TRBD1
v_gene: TRBV10-2
j_gene: TRBJ2-7
abundance: .
CDR3nt: TGCGCCAGTTACCAGATCGACAGGGCCGAGCAGTACTTC
CDR3aa: CASYQIDRAEQYF

d_gene: TRBD1
v_gene: TRBV29-1
j_gene: TRBJ1-2
abundance: .
CDR3nt: TGCAGCGTTGGGGAAGGGACAGGAGGCGGCTACACCTTC
CDR3aa: CSVGEGTGGGYTF

d_gene: .
v_gene: TRBV6-5
j_gene: TRBJ1-3
abundance: .
CDR3nt: TGTGCCAGCAGCCCCGACAGGAACTCTGGAAACACCATATATTTT
CDR3aa: CASSPDRNSGNTIYF

d_gene: TRBD1
v_gene: TRBV5-1
j_gene: TRBJ1-1
abundance: .
CDR3nt: TGCGCCAGCAGCTTAGGGGGCGGCGACACTGAAGCTTTCTTT
CDR3aa: CASSLGGGDTEAFF

d_gene: TRBD1
v_gene: TRBV7-8
j_gene: TRBJ1-6
abundance: .
CDR3nt: TGTGCCACCGCAGGCACCGGGACAGGGGATTCACCCCTCCACTTT
CDR3aa: CATAGTGTGDSPLHF

d_gene: .
v_gene: TRBV7-6
j_gene: TRBJ2-5
abundance: .
CDR3nt: TGTGCCAGCAGCTTTACGGGTCAAGAGACCCAGTACTTC
CDR3aa: CASSFTGQETQYF

d_gene: .
v_gene: TRBV3-1/TRBV3-2
j_gene: TRBJ1-1
abundance: once
CDR3nt: TGTGCCAGCAGCCCCCAGTTTTTGGTGTATGGAGCTTTCTTT
CDR3aa: CASSPQFLVYGAFF

d_gene: .
v_gene: TRBV18
j_gene: TRBJ1-1
abundance: .
CDR3nt: TGTGCCAGCTCAGCAGCGGTGGCTGCTGAAGCTTTCTTT
CDR3aa: CASSAAVAAEAFF

d_gene: .
v_gene: TRBV28
j_gene: TRBJ2-4
abundance: .
CDR3nt: TGTGCCAGCAGTTTTGGGGGGGCCAGGGCGGGAAACATTCAGTACTTC
CDR3aa: CASSFGGARAGNIQYF

d_gene: TRBD2
v_gene: TRBV6-1
j_gene: TRBJ2-1
abundance: .
CDR3nt: TGTGCCAGCAGTGAAGCGTCCTGGACTAGCGGGGGGCCTGGGGATGAGCAGTTCTTC
CDR3aa: CASSEASWTSGGPGDEQFF

d_gene: .
v_gene: TRBV7-8
j_gene: TRBJ2-7
abundance: .
CDR3nt: TGTGCCAGCAGCTTAGTAGGGGGGGACTACGAGCAGTACTTC
CDR3aa: CASSLVGGDYEQYF

d_gene: .
v_gene: TRBV3-1/TRBV3-2
j_gene: TRBJ1-6
abundance: .
CDR3nt: TGTGCCAGCGGGGCCGTTGCGGGGATTAATTCACCCCTCCACTTT
CDR3aa: CASGAVAGINSPLHF

d_gene: TRBD2
v_gene: TRBV5-4
j_gene: TRBJ2-5
abundance: many
CDR3nt: TGTGCCAGCAGCTTAGCGGGGGGGTACCAAGAGACCCAGTACTTC
CDR3aa: CASSLAGGYQETQYF

d_gene: TRBD1
v_gene: TRBV29-1
j_gene: TRBJ2-2
abundance: .
CDR3nt: TGCAGCGGGGGACAGGCGACCAACACCGGGGAGCTGTTTTTT
CDR3aa: CSGGQATNTGELFF

d_gene: TRBD2
v_gene: TRBV9
j_gene: TRBJ2-7
abundance: .
CDR3nt: TGTGCCAGCAGCGAGGGTAGCGGGGGGGCCTACGAGCAGTACTTC
CDR3aa: CASSEGSGGAYEQYF

d_gene: TRBD1
v_gene: TRBV19
j_gene: TRBJ1-4
abundance: .
CDR3nt: TGTGCCAGTAGCACCGGGACAGCTAATGAAAAACTGTTTTTT
CDR3aa: CASSTGTANEKLFF

d_gene: .
v_gene: TRBV2
j_gene: TRBJ1-4
abundance: few
CDR3nt: TGTGCCAGCAGGCCGACAGATGAAAAACTGTTTTTT
CDR3aa: CASRPTDEKLFF

d_gene: TRBD1
v_gene: TRBV27
j_gene: TRBJ2-5
abundance: .
CDR3nt: TGTGCCAGCAGTTTATCCCGCGGGACAGGGGAAGAGACCCAGTACTTC
CDR3aa: CASSLSRGTGEETQYF

d_gene: .
v_gene: TRBV6-5
j_gene: TRBJ2-5
abundance: .
CDR3nt: TGTGCCAGCGAATGGGGGCAGGGGTCCGAGACCCAGTACTTC
CDR3aa: CASEWGQGSETQYF